The clone carrying this T cell receptor (beta chain) has a count of ten or more. Its cognate antigen is unknown. The treatment denotes: PENTA 11 planned treatment interruption arm or continuous ART arm. Cryopreserved PBMC samples required at least 5 million viable cells. From thawed PBMCs, naive CD4+ CD45RA+ CD45RO- T cells were sorted. The sample belongs to a study of HIV-infected children after antiretroviral therapy interruption. Notes on the study in general: Sorted CD45RA+ naive cells might include minor non-naive CD45RA+ cells.

A 3' RACE protocol on RNA, with unique molecular identifiers, produced the TCR library. Each CDR3 protein is one row after TCRdb ran MiXCR on the 3' RACE reads. The repertoire has more than 40,000 distinct CDR3 sequences, more than 3.5% of them found once; the top ten carry 0.7%. The germline gives CDR1 SGDLS, CDR2 YYNGEE. The CDR3 runs 15 residues. V lost 7 bases, J lost 1 base, and 16 bases lay in between. This specimen consisted of CD45RA+ CD4+ T cells from PBMCs, pooled from several time points, obtained from a donor given antiretroviral therapy, either interrupted or continuous. Specified subset: naive CD4+ CD45RA+ CD45RO- T cells. The chain couples TRBV9 to TRBJ2-3; D remains unclear. The origin of this receptor is a pool of human donors with HIV. The DNA for the CDR3 is TGTGCCAGCGGTCCGGGTGCTCTGGGCACAGATACGCAGTATTTT. Protein: CASGPGALGTDTQYF.